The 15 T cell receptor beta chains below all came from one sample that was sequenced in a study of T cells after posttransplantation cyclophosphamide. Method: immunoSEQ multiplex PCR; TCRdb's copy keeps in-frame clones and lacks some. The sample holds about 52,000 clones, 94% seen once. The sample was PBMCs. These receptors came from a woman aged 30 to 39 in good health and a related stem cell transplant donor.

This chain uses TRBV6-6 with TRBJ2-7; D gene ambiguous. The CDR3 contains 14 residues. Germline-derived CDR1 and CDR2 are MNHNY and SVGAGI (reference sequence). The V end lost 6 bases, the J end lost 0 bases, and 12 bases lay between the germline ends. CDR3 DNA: TGTGCCAGCAGCCACAAGTCCAACTCCTACGAGCAGTACTTC. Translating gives CASSHKSNSYEQYF.

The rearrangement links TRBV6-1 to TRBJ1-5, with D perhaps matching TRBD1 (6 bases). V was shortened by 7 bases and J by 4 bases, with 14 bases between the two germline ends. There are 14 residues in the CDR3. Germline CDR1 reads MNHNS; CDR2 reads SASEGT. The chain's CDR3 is CASNIGGGNQPQHF. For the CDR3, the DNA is TGTGCCAGCAATATAGGGGGGGGGAATCAGCCCCAGCATTTT.

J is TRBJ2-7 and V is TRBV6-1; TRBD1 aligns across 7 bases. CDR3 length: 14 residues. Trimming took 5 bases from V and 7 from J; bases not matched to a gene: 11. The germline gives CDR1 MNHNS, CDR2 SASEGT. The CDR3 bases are TGTGCCAGCAGTTCCCGACAGGGCCCTCTGGAGCAGTACTTC. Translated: CASSSRQGPLEQYF.

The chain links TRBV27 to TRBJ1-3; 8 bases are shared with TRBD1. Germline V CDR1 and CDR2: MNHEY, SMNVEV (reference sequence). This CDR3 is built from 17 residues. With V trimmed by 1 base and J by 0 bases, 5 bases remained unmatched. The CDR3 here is CASSLLGTGLSGNTIYF. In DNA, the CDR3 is TGTGCCAGCAGTTTATTGGGGACAGGTCTCTCTGGAAACACCATATATTTT.

CDR3 residues: CASRSTPKAGELFF. Here the CDR3 DNA reads TGTGCCAGTAGATCGACACCAAAGGCCGGGGAGCTGTTTTTT. The chain uses TRBV19 and TRBJ2-2; no definite D call. The CDR3 sequence is 14 residues long. Germline CDR1 LNHDA, CDR2 SQIVND (reference sequence). V lost 6 bases, J lost 6 bases, and 14 bases lay in between.

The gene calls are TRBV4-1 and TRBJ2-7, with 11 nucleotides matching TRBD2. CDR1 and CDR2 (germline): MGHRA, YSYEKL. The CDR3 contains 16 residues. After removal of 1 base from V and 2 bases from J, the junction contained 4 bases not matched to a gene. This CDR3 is CASSQAPSGGPYEQYF. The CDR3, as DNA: TGCGCCAGCAGCCAAGCCCCTAGCGGGGGGCCCTACGAGCAGTACTTC.

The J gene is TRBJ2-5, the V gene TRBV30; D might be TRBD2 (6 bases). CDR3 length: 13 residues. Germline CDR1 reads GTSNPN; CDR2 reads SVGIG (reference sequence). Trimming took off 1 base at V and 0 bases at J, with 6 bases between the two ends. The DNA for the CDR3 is TGTGCCTGGAGTGGGGACTACCAAGAGACCCAGTACTTC. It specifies CAWSGDYQETQYF.

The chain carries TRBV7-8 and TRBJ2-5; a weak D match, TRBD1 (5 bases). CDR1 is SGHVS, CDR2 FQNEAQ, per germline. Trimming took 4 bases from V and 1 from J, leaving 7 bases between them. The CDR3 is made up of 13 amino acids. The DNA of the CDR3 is TGTGCCAGCAGCTCCAGGGTCCAAGAGACCCAGTACTTC. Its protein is CASSSRVQETQYF.

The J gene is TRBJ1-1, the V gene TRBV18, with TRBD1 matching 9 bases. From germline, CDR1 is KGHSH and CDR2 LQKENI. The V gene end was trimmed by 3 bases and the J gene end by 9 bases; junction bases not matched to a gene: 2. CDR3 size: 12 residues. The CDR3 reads CASSPGQGKAFF. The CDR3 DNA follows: TGTGCCAGCTCACCGGGACAGGGAAAAGCTTTCTTT.

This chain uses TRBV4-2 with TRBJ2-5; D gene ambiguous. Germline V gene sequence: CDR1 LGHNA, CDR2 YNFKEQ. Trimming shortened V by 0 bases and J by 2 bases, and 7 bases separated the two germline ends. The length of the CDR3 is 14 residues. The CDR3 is CASSQDGLQETQYF. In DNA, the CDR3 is TGTGCCAGCAGCCAAGATGGGCTACAAGAGACCCAGTACTTC.

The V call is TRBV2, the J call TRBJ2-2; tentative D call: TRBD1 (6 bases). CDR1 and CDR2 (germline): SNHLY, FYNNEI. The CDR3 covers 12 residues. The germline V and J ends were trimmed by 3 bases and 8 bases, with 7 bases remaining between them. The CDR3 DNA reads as TGTGCCAGCAGTGAGGGGGCGGGGGAGCTGTTTTTT. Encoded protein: CASSEGAGELFF.

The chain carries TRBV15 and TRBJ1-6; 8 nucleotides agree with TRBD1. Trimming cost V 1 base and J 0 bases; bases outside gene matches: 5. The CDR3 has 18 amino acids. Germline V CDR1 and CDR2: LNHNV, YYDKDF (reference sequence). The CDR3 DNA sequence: TGTGCCACCAGCAGAGGGACAGGGATAATCTCCTATAATTCACCCCTCCACTTT. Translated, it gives CATSRGTGIISYNSPLHF.

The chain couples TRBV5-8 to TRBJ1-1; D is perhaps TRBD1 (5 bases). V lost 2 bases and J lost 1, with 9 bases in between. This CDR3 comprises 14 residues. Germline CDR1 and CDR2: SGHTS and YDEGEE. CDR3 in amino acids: CASSFMTANTEAFF. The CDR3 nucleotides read TGTGCCAGCAGCTTTATGACAGCGAACACTGAAGCTTTCTTT.

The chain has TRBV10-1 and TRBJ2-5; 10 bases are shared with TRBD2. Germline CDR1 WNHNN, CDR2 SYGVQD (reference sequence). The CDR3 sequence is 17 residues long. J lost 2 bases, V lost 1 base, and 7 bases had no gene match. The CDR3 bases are TGCGCCAGCAGTGAGTTAAAGGTAGCGGGGGGTCAAGAGACCCAGTACTTC. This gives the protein CASSELKVAGGQETQYF.

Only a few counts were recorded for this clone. CDR3 in amino acids: CASSQGHRGFFTEAFF. The DNA for the CDR3 is TGCGCCAGCAGCCAAGGCCACAGGGGATTTTTCACTGAAGCTTTCTTT. The chain joins TRBV4-3 to TRBJ1-1, with 7 nucleotides matching TRBD1. Germline CDR1 reads LGHNA; CDR2 reads YSLEER. Trimming at V came to 1 base and at J to 4 bases, leaving 9 bases not matched to a gene. This CDR3 is 16 amino acids long.